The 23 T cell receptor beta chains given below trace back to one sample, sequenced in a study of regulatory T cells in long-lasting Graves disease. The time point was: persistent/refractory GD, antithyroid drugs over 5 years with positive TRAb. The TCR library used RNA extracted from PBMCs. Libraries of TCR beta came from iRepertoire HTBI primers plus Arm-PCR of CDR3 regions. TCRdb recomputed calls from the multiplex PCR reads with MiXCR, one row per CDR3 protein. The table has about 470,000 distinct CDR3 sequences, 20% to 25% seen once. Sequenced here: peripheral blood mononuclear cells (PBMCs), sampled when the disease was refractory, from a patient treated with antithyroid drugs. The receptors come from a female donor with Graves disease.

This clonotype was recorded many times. CDR3 amino acids: CASSSLATTNEKLFF. CDR3 coding DNA: TGTGCCAGCAGTAGCCTGGCAACGACTAATGAAAAACTGTTTTTT. The J gene is TRBJ1-4, the V gene TRBV6-1, with D hard to call. V was trimmed by 5 bases and J by 2 bases, leaving 12 bases between them. The length of the CDR3 is 15 residues. Germline V lookup: CDR1 MNHNS, CDR2 SASEGT.

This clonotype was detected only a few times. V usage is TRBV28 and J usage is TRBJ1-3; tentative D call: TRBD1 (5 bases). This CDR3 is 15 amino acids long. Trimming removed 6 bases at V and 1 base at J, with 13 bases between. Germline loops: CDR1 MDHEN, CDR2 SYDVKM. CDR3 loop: CASRVGAVSGNTIYF. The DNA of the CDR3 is TGTGCCAGCAGGGTAGGGGCGGTATCTGGAAACACCATATATTTT.

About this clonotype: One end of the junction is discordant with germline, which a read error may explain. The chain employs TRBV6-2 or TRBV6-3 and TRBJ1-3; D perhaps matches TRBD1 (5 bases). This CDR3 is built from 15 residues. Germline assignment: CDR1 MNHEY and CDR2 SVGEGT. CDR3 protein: CASSAAWGSGNTIYF. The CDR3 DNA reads TGTGCTAGCAGTGCGGCATGGGGGTCGGGAAACACCATATATTTT.

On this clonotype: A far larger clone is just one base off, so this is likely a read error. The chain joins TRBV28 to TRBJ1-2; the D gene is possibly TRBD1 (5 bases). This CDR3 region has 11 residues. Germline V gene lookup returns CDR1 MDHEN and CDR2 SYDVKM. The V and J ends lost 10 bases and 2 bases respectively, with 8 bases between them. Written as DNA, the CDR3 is TGTGCCAACGGGGGGAACTATGGCTACACCTTC. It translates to CANGGNYGYTF.

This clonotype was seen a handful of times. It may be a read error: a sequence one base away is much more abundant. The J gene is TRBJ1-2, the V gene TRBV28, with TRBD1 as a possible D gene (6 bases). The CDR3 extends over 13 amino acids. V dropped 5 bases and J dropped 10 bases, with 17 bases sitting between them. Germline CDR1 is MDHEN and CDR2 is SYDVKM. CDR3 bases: TGTGCCAGCAGTCCAACAGGGCCGGGTGACTACACCTTC. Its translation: CASSPTGPGDYTF.

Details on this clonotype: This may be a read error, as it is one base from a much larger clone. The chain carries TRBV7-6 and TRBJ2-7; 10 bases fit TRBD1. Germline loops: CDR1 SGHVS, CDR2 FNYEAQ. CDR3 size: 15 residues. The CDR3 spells CASGLTGTGVYEQYF. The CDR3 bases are TGTGCCAGCGGCTTAACCGGGACAGGGGTTTACGAGCAGTACTTC.

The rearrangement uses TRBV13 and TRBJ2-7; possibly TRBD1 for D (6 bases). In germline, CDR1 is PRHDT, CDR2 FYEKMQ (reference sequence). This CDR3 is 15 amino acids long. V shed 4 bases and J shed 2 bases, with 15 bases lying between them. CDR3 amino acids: CASSSGTRVTYEQYF. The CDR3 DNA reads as TGTGCCAGCAGCTCTGGGACAAGGGTTACCTACGAGCAGTACTTC.

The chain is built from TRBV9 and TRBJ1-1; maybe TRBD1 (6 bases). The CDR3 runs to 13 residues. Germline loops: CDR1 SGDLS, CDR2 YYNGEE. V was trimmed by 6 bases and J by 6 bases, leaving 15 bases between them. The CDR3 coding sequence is TGTGCCAGCACGCGAACGGGGGGCTCTGAAGCTTTCTTT. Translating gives CASTRTGGSEAFF.

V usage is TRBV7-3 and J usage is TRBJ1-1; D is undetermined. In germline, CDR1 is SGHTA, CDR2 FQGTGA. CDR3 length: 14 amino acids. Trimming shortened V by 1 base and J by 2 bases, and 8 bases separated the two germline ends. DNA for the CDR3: TGTGCCAGCAGCTTAAACCACCAAAACACTGAAGCTTTCTTT. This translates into CASSLNHQNTEAFF.

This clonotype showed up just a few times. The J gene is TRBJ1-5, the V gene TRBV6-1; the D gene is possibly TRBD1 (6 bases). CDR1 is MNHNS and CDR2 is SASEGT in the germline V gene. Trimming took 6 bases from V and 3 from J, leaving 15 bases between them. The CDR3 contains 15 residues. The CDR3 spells CASRPQGNNNQPQHF. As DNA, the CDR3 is TGTGCCAGCAGACCCCAGGGGAATAACAATCAGCCCCAGCATTTT.

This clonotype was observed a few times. The CDR3 DNA reads TGTGCCAGCAGTGTGGGACGGCGCGAGCAGTACTTC. Translation gives CASSVGRREQYF. The chain is built from TRBV12-3 or TRBV12-4 and TRBJ2-7, with D perhaps assigned TRBD1 or TRBD2 (5 bases each). This CDR3 has 12 residues. V gave up 5 bases and J gave up 6 bases, with 11 bases separating them.

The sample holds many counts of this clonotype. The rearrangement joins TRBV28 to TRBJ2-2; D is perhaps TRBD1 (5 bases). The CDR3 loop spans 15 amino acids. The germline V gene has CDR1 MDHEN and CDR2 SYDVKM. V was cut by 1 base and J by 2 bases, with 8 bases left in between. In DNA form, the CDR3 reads TGTGCCAGCAGTTTATTCAGGGATAACACCGGGGAGCTGTTTTTT. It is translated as CASSLFRDNTGELFF. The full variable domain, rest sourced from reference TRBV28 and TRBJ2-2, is DVKVTQSSRYLVKRTGEKVFLECVQDMDHENMFWYRQDPGLGLRLIYFSYDVKMKEKGDIPEGYSVSREKKERFSLILESASTNQTSMYLCASSLFRDNTGELFFGEGSRLTVL.

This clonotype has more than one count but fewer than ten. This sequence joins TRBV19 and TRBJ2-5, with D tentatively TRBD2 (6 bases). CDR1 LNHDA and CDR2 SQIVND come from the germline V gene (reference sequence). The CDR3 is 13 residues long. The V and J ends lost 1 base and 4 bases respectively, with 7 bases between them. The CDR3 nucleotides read TGTGCCAGTAGTATAGCCGGGGGAGAGACCCAGTACTTC. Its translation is CASSIAGGETQYF.

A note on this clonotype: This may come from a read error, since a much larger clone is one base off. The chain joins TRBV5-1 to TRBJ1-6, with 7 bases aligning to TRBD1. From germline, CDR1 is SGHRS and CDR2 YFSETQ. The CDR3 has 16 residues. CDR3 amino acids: CASNSANRGLNSPLPF. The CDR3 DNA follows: TGCGCCAGCAACTCCGCTAACAGGGGCTTAAATTCACCCCTCCCCTTT.

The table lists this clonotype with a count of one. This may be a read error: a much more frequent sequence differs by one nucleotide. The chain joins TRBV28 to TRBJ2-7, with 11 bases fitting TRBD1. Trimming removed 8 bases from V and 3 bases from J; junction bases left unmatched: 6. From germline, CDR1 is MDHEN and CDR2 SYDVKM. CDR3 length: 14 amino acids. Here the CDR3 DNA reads TGTGCCAGCGGGCCAGGGACAGGGGGCTACGAGCAGTACTTC. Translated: CASGPGTGGYEQYF.

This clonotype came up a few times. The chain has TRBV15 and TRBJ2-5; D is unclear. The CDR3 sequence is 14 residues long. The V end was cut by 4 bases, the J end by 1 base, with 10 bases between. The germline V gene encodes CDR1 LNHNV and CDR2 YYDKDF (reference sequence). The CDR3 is CATSNNSSQETQYF. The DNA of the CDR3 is TGTGCCACCAGCAATAATAGCTCCCAAGAGACCCAGTACTTC.

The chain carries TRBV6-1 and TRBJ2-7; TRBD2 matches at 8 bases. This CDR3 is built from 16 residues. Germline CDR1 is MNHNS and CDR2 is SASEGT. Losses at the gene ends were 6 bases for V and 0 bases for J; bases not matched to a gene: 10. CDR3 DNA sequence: TGTGCCAGCAGGTTCCGGGGGGGCGAGAGCTCCTACGAGCAGTACTTC. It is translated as CASRFRGGESSYEQYF.

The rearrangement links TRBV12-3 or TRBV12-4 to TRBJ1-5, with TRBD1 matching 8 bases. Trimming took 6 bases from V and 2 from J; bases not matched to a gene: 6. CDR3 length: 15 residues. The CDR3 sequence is CASSISGGGNQPQHF. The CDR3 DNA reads TGTGCCAGCAGCATATCAGGGGGCGGCAATCAGCCCCAGCATTTT.

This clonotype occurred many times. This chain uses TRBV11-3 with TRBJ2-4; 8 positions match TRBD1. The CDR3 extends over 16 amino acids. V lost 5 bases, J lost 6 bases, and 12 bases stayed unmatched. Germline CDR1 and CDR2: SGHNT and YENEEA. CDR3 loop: CASSDAQGQVANIQYF. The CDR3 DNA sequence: TGTGCCAGCAGCGACGCTCAGGGACAGGTCGCAAACATTCAGTACTTC.

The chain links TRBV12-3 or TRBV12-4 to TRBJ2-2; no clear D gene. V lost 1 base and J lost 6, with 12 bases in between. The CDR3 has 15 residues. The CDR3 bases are TGTGCCAGCAGTTTAGGAATAACCAGTTCCGGGGAGCTGTTTTTT. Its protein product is CASSLGITSSGELFF.

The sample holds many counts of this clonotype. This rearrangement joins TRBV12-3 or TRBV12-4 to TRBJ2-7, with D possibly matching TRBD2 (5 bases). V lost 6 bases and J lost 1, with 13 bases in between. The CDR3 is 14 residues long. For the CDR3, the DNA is TGTGCCAGCAGCTCCCGAGGGCTTTCCTACGAGCAGTACTTC. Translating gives CASSSRGLSYEQYF.

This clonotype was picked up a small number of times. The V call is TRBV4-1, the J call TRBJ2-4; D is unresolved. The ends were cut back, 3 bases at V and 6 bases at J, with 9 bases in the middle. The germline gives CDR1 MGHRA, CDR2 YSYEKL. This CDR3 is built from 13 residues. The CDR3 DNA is TGCGCCAGCAGCCATCGATACACAAACATTCAGTACTTC. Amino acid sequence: CASSHRYTNIQYF.

The CDR3 loop reads CAWTETELGETQYF. CDR3 DNA sequence: TGTGCCTGGACGGAGACGGAACTAGGAGAGACCCAGTACTTC. V and J are TRBV30 and TRBJ2-5; TRBD2 might be the D (5 bases). V was shortened by 4 bases and J by 4 bases, with 16 bases between the two germline ends. Germline-derived CDR1 and CDR2 are GTSNPN and SVGIG (reference sequence). The CDR3 has 14 amino acids.